This is a list of T cell receptor beta chains from one sample in a study of CD8+CD57+ T cells in acquired aplastic anemia. TCRdb reprocessed the reads via MiXCR and lists one record per CDR3 protein. The table includes 150,000 to 200,000 distinct CDR3 sequences, less than 60% detected once. The sequencing sample was made of sorted CD4+, CD8+, or CD8+CD57+ T cells (not recorded which) from PBMCs. The source of these receptors is a human donor with aplastic anemia. The conserved cysteine and the conserved F or W are not part of the CDR3 here. Fields, in order: V gene, J gene, CDR3 protein.

V gene: TRBV29-1
J gene: TRBJ1-1
CDR3 protein: SAMGPSRDMNTEAF

V gene: TRBV6-1
J gene: TRBJ1-6
CDR3 protein: ASSPGGHSNSPLH

V gene: TRBV6-1
J gene: TRBJ2-5
CDR3 protein: ASIAETQY

V gene: TRBV25-1
J gene: TRBJ1-4
CDR3 protein: ASRPQGSEKLF

V gene: TRBV7-3
J gene: TRBJ2-2
CDR3 protein: ASSSPVGPRSGELF

V gene: TRBV12-3/TRBV12-4
J gene: TRBJ2-2
CDR3 protein: ASSLNPTGELF

V gene: TRBV24-1
J gene: .
CDR3 protein: ATSDPRDDYNEQY

V gene: TRBV5-4
J gene: TRBJ2-1
CDR3 protein: ASSLEPGRDNEQF

V gene: TRBV19
J gene: TRBJ1-2
CDR3 protein: ASKNLADNNYGYT

V gene: TRBV5-1
J gene: TRBJ2-7
CDR3 protein: ASSVTGTGAYEQY

V gene: TRBV11-2
J gene: TRBJ2-3
CDR3 protein: ASSLPLAGITDTQY

V gene: TRBV20-1
J gene: TRBJ1-4
CDR3 protein: SAPLQGSSEKLF

V gene: TRBV6-1
J gene: TRBJ1-2
CDR3 protein: ASSDGQIGGSGGYT

V gene: TRBV7-6
J gene: TRBJ2-6
CDR3 protein: ASSRTPGANVLT

V gene: TRBV7-2
J gene: TRBJ2-1
CDR3 protein: ASSPGPVDNEQF

V gene: TRBV2
J gene: TRBJ1-2
CDR3 protein: ASSELGTGSYGYT

V gene: TRBV6-4
J gene: TRBJ2-1
CDR3 protein: ATSDQTGDYNEQF

V gene: TRBV20-1
J gene: TRBJ2-7
CDR3 protein: SAAGATGYEQY

V gene: TRBV6-1
J gene: TRBJ2-1
CDR3 protein: ASWVTVYEQF

V gene: TRBV20-1
J gene: TRBJ2-7
CDR3 protein: SATGKGSGWGEQY

V gene: TRBV29-1
J gene: TRBJ2-2
CDR3 protein: SSTGTGRTGELF

V gene: TRBV7-9
J gene: TRBJ2-7
CDR3 protein: ASSLSSGGYEQY

V gene: TRBV12-3/TRBV12-4
J gene: TRBJ1-2
CDR3 protein: ASSFSDRPAYGYT

V gene: TRBV11-2
J gene: TRBJ2-7
CDR3 protein: ASSLDRVTGYEQY

V gene: TRBV5-4
J gene: TRBJ1-6
CDR3 protein: ASSLDQGNSPLH

V gene: TRBV9
J gene: TRBJ2-3
CDR3 protein: ASSVTSQRGTQY

V gene: TRBV11-2
J gene: TRBJ2-1
CDR3 protein: ASSFRLDLYNEQF

V gene: TRBV20-1
J gene: TRBJ1-2
CDR3 protein: SAPSGISNYGYT

V gene: TRBV12-3/TRBV12-4
J gene: TRBJ2-3
CDR3 protein: ASSHSTDTQY

V gene: TRBV20-1
J gene: TRBJ1-4
CDR3 protein: SALDDNEKLF

V gene: TRBV5-1
J gene: TRBJ2-2
CDR3 protein: ASSPGTSGGRSAGELF

V gene: TRBV15
J gene: TRBJ2-3
CDR3 protein: ATSRGLGSGGGSTSTDTQY

V gene: TRBV19
J gene: TRBJ2-4
CDR3 protein: ASRDVPGTAKNIQY

V gene: TRBV5-1
J gene: TRBJ1-5
CDR3 protein: ASSIRQGRVSNQPQH

V gene: TRBV10-3
J gene: TRBJ1-5
CDR3 protein: AISAPNQPQH

V gene: TRBV10-1
J gene: TRBJ2-7
CDR3 protein: ASSGLSRREQY

V gene: TRBV11-2
J gene: TRBJ2-3
CDR3 protein: ASSSQRSSTDTQY

V gene: TRBV20-1
J gene: TRBJ1-1
CDR3 protein: SASSPITGMVQAF

V gene: TRBV3-1
J gene: TRBJ2-3
CDR3 protein: ASTGTPHSDTQY

V gene: TRBV3-1
J gene: TRBJ1-2
CDR3 protein: ASSQEGRGIGT